This T cell receptor beta chain is drawn from a study of HIV-infected patients and healthy controls. Reverse transcription used 450 to 500 ng RNA and constant-region primers for alpha and beta. Each of the alpha and beta chains got its own library through chain-specific third strand synthesis with indices. MiXCR, run by TCRdb on the 5' RACE reads, gives a single entry per CDR3 protein. The sample has about 13,000 distinct CDR3 sequences; 9.9% are singletons. General observations from the study: Slight age and sex differences between study cohorts did not explain the diversity differences.

Trimming stripped 3 bases from V and 4 bases from J, with 12 bases between. The CDR3 is made up of 14 amino acids. The germline CDR1 and CDR2 sequences are SGHAT and FQNNGV. This clonotype was counted ten times or more. What it recognizes is unknown. The repertoire came from unfractionated whole blood and reflected all unsorted peripheral T cells. RNA came from roughly 2.5 ml of peripheral blood. Sequencing used blood. The sequence was collected from an adult in good health. The gene calls are TRBV11-2 and TRBJ1-1; no reliable D call. The CDR3, as DNA: TGTGCCAGCAGCTTCAAGGCGTCCGGCACTGAAGCTTTCTTT. This encodes CASSFKASGTEAFF.